The present TCR beta chain was sequenced within a study of blood T cell repertoires in COVID-19 (dated by TCRdb to 2019 to 2021). Regarding the research as a whole: Collaborator samples came from the United States, Italy and Spain and covered acute and convalescent phases of COVID-19. The material from the prospective study consisted of cDNA or gDNA derived from T cells, B-cell-depleted T cells, or PBMCs. Where HLA class I and class II types were available, the types were taken from metadata supplied by the sample provider, not from assay-based typing. The samples were drawn from two sources: the first 160 participants of the ongoing ImmuneRACE study, and 1,200 or so subjects contributed by 6 global collaborators. Sample metadata almost always included a de-identified subject ID, COVID-19 status, age in years and sex. The repertoires were made available in a free public database intended to serve as a resource for research on the immune response to SARS-CoV-2. The dataset comprised deeply sampled blood TCRbeta repertoires from subjects exposed to, actively infected with, or recovered from COVID-19.

In this sample, this clone turned up once. The antigen it recognizes is unknown. No base qualities exist here, and no much larger clone lies one base off it. Other nucleotide sequences from this sample produce the same CDR3. General study outcomes and caveats: The quantity of clinical and demographic metadata differed by source and by participant and was supplied without curation.

The immunoSEQ Assay, a bias-controlled multiplex PCR, was used to amplify TCRbeta CDR3 regions from genomic DNA. In the original analysis: Nucleated cell counts per sample were estimated from amplification of reference gene primers within the assay. Sequence reads were collapsed and filtered to measure the absolute abundance of every unique TCRbeta CDR3 rearrangement. For each sample, productive Simpson clonality was calculated by taking the square root of Simpson's diversity index across productive rearrangements. Sourced from immuneACCESS, this table was stored by TCRdb with only in-frame sequences that have V and J called. A share of the clones is absent; for the studies checked, an unresolved V gene accounts for under half, and the remainder has no known explanation. V, J and clone size are those of that table, while D and trimming were read from the DNA. The sample table holds roughly 250,000 clones, of which 70% to 90% were seen once. The ten largest clonotypes hold around 4.5% of the sample.

Taken from cysteine to phenylalanine, the CDR3 has 13 residues. The read is trimmed to its CDR3 DNA, 39 bases read in frame from base 1. V is cut by 0 bases and J by 5 bases, and the space between the germline ends is 8 bases. CDR1 and CDR2 are drawn from the germline V gene: MGHRA, YSYEKL. Participants in the prospective study were aged about 18 to 95 years, lived in under 30 United States geographic areas, and enrolled through a virtual design. To assign participants to cohorts, the prospective study relied on clinical history that participants themselves reported in a screening survey and a study questionnaire. Recovered participants in ImmuneRACE Cohort 3 were defined as having two consecutive negative NP/OP PCR tests, clearance from a healthcare professional, or resolution of symptoms. In the prospective study, whole blood, serum and a nasopharyngeal or oropharyngeal swab were collected from each participant by mobile phlebotomists. Over a roughly 2-month period, participants in the prospective study had the option of providing additional blood draws and questionnaires. Before DNA extraction, prospective study blood samples were shipped either frozen or at room temperature.

The receptor was isolated from a woman between 25 and 40 years old who had recovered from COVID-19. The rearrangement combines TRBV4-1 with TRBJ2-7; TRBD2 is perhaps the D gene, given 5 matching bases. The sample taken for sequencing was PBMCs or T cells enriched from blood (not recorded which). The DNA sequence is given as TGCGCCAGCAGCCAAGATCCCGGGGACGAGCAGTACTTC. The translation is CASSQDPGDEQYF.